The source of this TCR beta chain is a study of blood T cell repertoires in COVID-19. Study-level background: The samples span acute and convalescent COVID-19 from the United States, Italy and Spain.

This clone was seen only a few times. The table came from immunoSEQ multiplex PCR; TCRdb's copy has only in-frame clones and leaves some out. The table has some 320,000 clones, approximately 89% seen once; the top ten hold 2.5% to 3.5%. V was clipped by 2 bases and J by 2 bases; unmatched bases: 6. The germline V gene has CDR1 SGHRS and CDR2 YFSETQ. The CDR3 length is 15 residues. This study enrolled people aged about 18 to 100 from about two dozen US geographic areas. The sequenced material came from PBMCs or T cells enriched from blood (not recorded which). The chain carries TRBV5-1 and TRBJ2-5; TRBD1 aligns across 7 bases. The sequence came from a woman between 45 and 60 years old who had been exposed to COVID-19. CDR3 coding DNA: TGCGCCAGCAGCTTTGTCGGGACAGCGCAAGAGACCCAGTACTTC. Its translation is CASSFVGTAQETQYF.